This T cell receptor (beta chain) was retrieved from a study of beta chain features in type 1 diabetes. At the level of the study: Healthy donors and patients had similar age, gender and cell yields. Study observations and caveats: People with Type 1 diabetes carried modestly yet significantly shorter TCRB CDR3s in all four CD4+ subsets.

The whole isolated RNA underwent reverse transcription, so sequencing captured expressed TCRB transcripts. Profiling relied on immunoSEQ multiplex PCR, and the TCRdb table lists in-frame clones only, not all of them. The profile shows around 260,000 clones, roughly 24% of them singletons. Trimming pared 8 bases from V and 2 bases from J, leaving 15 bases between. CDR3 length: 14 amino acids. The germline V gene has CDR1 MNHEY and CDR2 SVGAGI. This clone was recorded once. The antigen is undetermined. This chain connects TRBV6-5 to TRBJ2-5, with D uncertain. The clonotype was recovered from a woman in her twenties or thirties with type 1 diabetes. Sequencing was performed on naive CD4+ T cells from blood. The CDR3 coding sequence is TGTGCCAGCCAGCGAGCTGGTGTACAAGAGACCCAGTACTTC. Translating gives CASQRAGVQETQYF.